These 30 T cell receptor beta chains were sequenced from one sample in a study of blood T cell repertoires in COVID-19 (TCRdb year 2020). Library creation used the immunoSEQ multiplex PCR assay. The table comes from immuneACCESS by way of TCRdb, which keeps in-frame sequences with V and J called. Part of the clones is missing from these tables; in studies checked, under half for an unresolved V gene and the rest for unknown reasons. This sample gives some 32,000 clones in total; roughly 88% of them show up just once. The ten largest clones capture about 25% of the sample. Sequenced input: peripheral blood. The origin of the receptors is a human donor in a cohort sampled during active COVID-19.

The CDR3 protein is CASSPAQRSYGYTF. The CDR3 region has the DNA TGTGCCAGCAGTCCCGCACAGAGAAGCTATGGCTACACCTTC. V gene TRBV6-5 combines with J gene TRBJ1-2; D not resolved. Trimming took 5 bases from V and 4 from J, leaving 14 bases between them. The CDR3 covers 14 residues. Germline V gene sequence: CDR1 MNHEY, CDR2 SVGAGI.

The chain couples TRBV5-4 to TRBJ2-5; D unresolved. The CDR3 has 15 residues. Trimming stripped 4 bases from V and 2 bases from J, with 15 bases between. CDR1 and CDR2 from the germline V gene are SGHNT and YYREEE (reference sequence). In DNA form, the CDR3 reads TGTGCCAGCAGCCCTCCTTTAGGCAGGCAAGAGACCCAGTACTTC. This codes for CASSPPLGRQETQYF. Full variable domain (rest looked up from reference TRBV5-4 and TRBJ2-5): ETGVTQSPTHLIKTRGQQVTLRCSSQSGHNTVSWYQQALGQGPQFIFQYYREEENGRGNFPPRFSGLQFPNYSSELNVNALELDDSALYLCASSPPLGRQETQYFGPGTRLLVL.

The V call is TRBV5-4, the J call TRBJ2-3; D perhaps matches TRBD1 (5 bases). Trimming pared 6 bases from V and 2 bases from J, leaving 19 bases between. Germline CDR1 reads SGHNT; CDR2 reads YYREEE (reference sequence). This CDR3 region has 16 residues. Here the CDR3 DNA reads TGTGCCAGCAAAAATCTACCGACAGAAATCACAGATACGCAGTATTTT. It specifies CASKNLPTEITDTQYF. Looking up the rest from reference TRBV5-4 and TRBJ2-3 gives the full variable domain: ETGVTQSPTHLIKTRGQQVTLRCSSQSGHNTVSWYQQALGQGPQFIFQYYREEENGRGNFPPRFSGLQFPNYSSELNVNALELDDSALYLCASKNLPTEITDTQYFGPGTRLTVL.

The CDR3 here is CASSQGAGGGYNEQFF. CDR3 DNA: TGTGCCAGCAGCCAAGGCGCGGGAGGGGGGTACAATGAGCAGTTCTTC. V and J are TRBV3-1 (or the pseudogene TRBV3-2) and TRBJ2-1, with 9 positions matching TRBD2. The CDR3 covers 16 residues. Trimming at V came to 1 base and at J to 4 bases, leaving 5 bases not matched to a gene. Germline V CDR1 and CDR2: LGHDT, YNNKEL (reference sequence).

The chain is built from TRBV3-1 (or the pseudogene TRBV3-2) and TRBJ1-6; unclear D gene. This CDR3 has 12 residues. Looked up from germline, CDR1 is LGHDT and CDR2 is YNNKEL (reference sequence). Trimming shortened V by 1 base and J by 8 bases, and 3 bases separated the two germline ends. The CDR3 DNA reads TGTGCCAGCAGCCAAGCCGATTCACCCCTCCACTTT. The encoded protein is CASSQADSPLHF.

The genes are TRBV7-2 and TRBJ2-2; 8 bases are a match to TRBD2. V shed 3 bases and J 3 bases; nucleotides not matched to a gene: 6. The length of the CDR3 is 16 residues. The germline gives CDR1 SGHTA, CDR2 FQGNSA. The CDR3 here is CASSFRRGADTGELFF. CDR3 sequence (DNA): TGTGCCAGCAGCTTTAGGCGGGGGGCCGACACCGGGGAGCTGTTTTTT.

The V and J genes are TRBV19 and TRBJ1-1; D remains ambiguous. The V gene lost 7 bases and the J gene lost 6 bases, with 18 bases spanning the gap. Germline values: CDR1 LNHDA, CDR2 SQIVND (reference sequence). This CDR3 comprises 14 residues. Here the CDR3 reads CASTRSFAVPEAFF. The CDR3 nucleotides are TGTGCCAGTACCCGGTCTTTTGCGGTCCCTGAAGCTTTCTTT.

V gene TRBV5-1 combines with J gene TRBJ1-1; D possibly corresponds to TRBD1 (6 bases). The CDR3 runs 16 residues. Trimming cost V 0 bases and J 2 bases, with 14 bases left between them. Germline V gives CDR1 SGHRS, CDR2 YFSETQ. The CDR3 sequence: CASSLGRGSSNTEAFF. Here the CDR3 DNA reads TGCGCCAGCAGCTTGGGTAGGGGGAGTTCAAACACTGAAGCTTTCTTT.

The chain combines TRBV6-5 with TRBJ2-3; TRBD2 matches at 9 bases. Trimming at V came to 2 bases and at J to 5 bases, leaving 5 bases not matched to a gene. Germline V gene data show CDR1 as MNHEY and CDR2 as SVGAGI. This CDR3 region has 15 residues. The CDR3 DNA sequence: TGTGCCAGCAGTTACGCTGGCGGGGGGGGAGATACGCAGTATTTT. Its translation is CASSYAGGGGDTQYF.

The V call is TRBV30, the J call TRBJ2-3, with TRBD1 matching 10 bases. This CDR3 has 15 residues. V was clipped by 2 bases and J by 4 bases; unmatched bases: 6. CDR1 and CDR2 from the germline V gene are GTSNPN and SVGIG (reference sequence). The CDR3 loop is CAWSPGTGVADTQYF. The CDR3 DNA follows: TGTGCCTGGAGTCCTGGGACAGGGGTGGCAGATACGCAGTATTTT.

This clone was counted between two and nine times. V is TRBV7-9 and J is TRBJ1-5; the D gene is possibly TRBD1 (6 bases). This CDR3 has 14 amino acids. Germline lookup yields CDR1 SEHNR and CDR2 FQNEAQ (reference sequence). The V gene lost 1 base and the J gene lost 5 bases, with 9 bases spanning the gap. CDR3 coding DNA: TGTGCCAGCAGCTTAGGACAGGCCGATCAGCCCCAGCATTTT. As protein: CASSLGQADQPQHF.

The rearrangement links TRBV10-2 to TRBJ2-7, with TRBD1 as a possible D gene (6 bases). Between the trimmed V and J ends, which lost 4 bases and 4 bases, there was a span of 14 bases. The CDR3 loop spans 14 amino acids. In germline, CDR1 is WSHSY, CDR2 SAAADI. DNA of the CDR3: TGCGCCAGCAGTGGCATGGGGACACTATACGAGCAGTACTTC. It specifies CASSGMGTLYEQYF.

The chain combines TRBV7-6 with TRBJ2-2, with 12 bases that match TRBD2. CDR3 size: 17 residues. V trimming: 6 bases; J trimming: 0 bases; junction bases outside the gene matches: 5. Germline V CDR1 and CDR2: SGHVS, FNYEAQ. CDR3 coding DNA: TGTGCCAGCAGGCAACTAGCGGGGGGCACGAACACCGGGGAGCTGTTTTTT. Protein sequence: CASRQLAGGTNTGELFF.

The chain is built from TRBV19 and TRBJ2-2; 12 nucleotides line up with TRBD2. Germline V gene data show CDR1 as LNHDA and CDR2 as SQIVND (reference sequence). V lost 4 bases and J lost 4; bases outside the gene matches: 4. The CDR3 totals 16 residues. The CDR3 coding sequence is TGTGCCAGTAGTAGGCTAGCGGGGGGGAGCACCGGGGAGCTGTTTTTT. Its translation is CASSRLAGGSTGELFF. Looking up the rest from reference TRBV19 and TRBJ2-2 gives the full variable domain: DGGITQSPKYLFRKEGQNVTLSCEQNLNHDAMYWYRQDPGQGLRLIYYSQIVNDFQKGDIAEGYSVSREKKESFPLTVTSAQKNPTAFYLCASSRLAGGSTGELFFGEGSRLTVL.

The chain joins TRBV5-1 to TRBJ2-3; no definite D call. Germline-derived CDR1 and CDR2 are SGHRS and YFSETQ. Trimming removed 0 bases from V and 1 base from J, with 15 bases in between. The CDR3 has 17 amino acids. CDR3 nucleotides: TGCGCCAGCAGCTTGGGTCCGGTGACGACTGGCACAGATACGCAGTATTTT. It translates to CASSLGPVTTGTDTQYF. Complete variable domain (other parts from reference TRBV5-1 and TRBJ2-3): KAGVTQTPRYLIKTRGQQVTLSCSPISGHRSVSWYQQTPGQGLQFLFEYFSETQRNKGNFPGRFSGRQFSNSRSEMNVSTLELGDSALYLCASSLGPVTTGTDTQYFGPGTRLTVL.

This clone was observed once. This chain links TRBV6-5 with TRBJ2-1; 9 bases map to TRBD2. The CDR3 has 14 amino acids. CDR1 is MNHEY and CDR2 is SVGAGI in the germline V gene. The V gene end was trimmed by 6 bases and the J gene end by 8 bases; junction bases not matched to a gene: 8. The CDR3 here is CASRGKRGVYEQFF. CDR3 DNA: TGTGCCAGCAGAGGGAAGCGGGGGGTTTATGAGCAGTTCTTC.

This chain links TRBV2 with TRBJ2-1, with TRBD2 matching over 7 bases. CDR3 size: 12 residues. Per germline, CDR1 SNHLY and CDR2 FYNNEI. Trimming removed 6 bases from V and 9 bases from J; junction bases left unmatched: 5. The CDR3 loop is CASSRTSAEQFF. The DNA for the CDR3 is TGTGCCAGCAGCCGGACTAGTGCTGAGCAGTTCTTC.

The chain links TRBV2 to TRBJ1-2, with 8 nucleotides matching TRBD1. V lost 4 bases and J lost 0; bases outside the gene matches: 4. CDR3 length equals 15 residues. From germline, CDR1 is SNHLY and CDR2 FYNNEI. The CDR3 loop is CASSARTGSNYGYTF. The DNA of the CDR3 is TGTGCCAGCAGTGCCCGGACAGGGTCTAACTATGGCTACACCTTC.

The gene calls are TRBV6-1 and TRBJ1-4; 7 bases line up with TRBD1. The CDR3 extends over 14 amino acids. V dropped 2 bases and J dropped 7; count of bases not matched to a gene: 4. Germline loops: CDR1 MNHNS, CDR2 SASEGT. The CDR3 region is CASSETTGTEKLFF. CDR3 bases: TGTGCCAGCAGTGAAACGACAGGGACTGAAAAACTGTTTTTT.

The chain employs TRBV10-3 and TRBJ1-1; tentatively, D is TRBD1 (5 bases). The CDR3 runs to 12 residues. Trimming shortened V by 3 bases and J by 5 bases, and 7 bases separated the two germline ends. The germline CDR1 and CDR2 sequences are ENHRY and SYGVKD. The CDR3, as DNA: TGTGCCATCAGTGATCGGGGGACTGAAGCTTTCTTT. Encoded protein: CAISDRGTEAFF.

This sequence joins TRBV5-6 and TRBJ1-1; D ambiguous. The germline V gene has CDR1 SGHDT and CDR2 YYEEEE. This CDR3 comprises 14 residues. V was pared by 6 bases and J by 2 bases, with 14 bases between. CDR3 loop: CASTPRGLNTEAFF. The DNA of the CDR3 is TGTGCCAGCACCCCGAGAGGACTAAACACTGAAGCTTTCTTT.

In its sample, this clone is medium-sized. The chain has TRBV2 and TRBJ2-3; possibly TRBD1 for D (6 bases). Germline CDR1 and CDR2: SNHLY and FYNNEI. Trimming took off 6 bases at V and 0 bases at J, with 19 bases between the two ends. This CDR3 spans 17 amino acids. CDR3 DNA: TGTGCCAGCAGGACCCCCCTCGGGCAGGGGAGCACAGATACGCAGTATTTT. Translation gives CASRTPLGQGSTDTQYF.

This chain links TRBV12-3 or TRBV12-4 with TRBJ1-2; the D is unclear. The CDR3 totals 13 residues. V was clipped by 2 bases and J by 4 bases, with 8 bases between them. CDR3 sequence (DNA): TGTGCCAGCAGTTTATCGGCAGGCTATGGCTACACCTTC. It yields the protein CASSLSAGYGYTF.

The CDR3 protein is CASSQEQGWGSGNTIYF. CDR3 sequence (DNA): TGTGCCAGCAGCCAAGAGCAGGGTTGGGGCTCTGGAAACACCATATATTTT. This sequence joins TRBV14 and TRBJ1-3, with D possibly being TRBD1 (5 bases). CDR3 length: 17 residues. The ends were cut back, 0 bases at V and 0 bases at J, with 12 bases in the middle. CDR1 and CDR2 from the germline V gene are SGHDN and FVKESK.

The chain links TRBV6-5 to TRBJ2-3; 11 bases are a match to TRBD2. The germline gives CDR1 MNHEY, CDR2 SVGAGI. The J segment lost 6 bases and the V segment lost 10 bases, leaving 6 bases of the junction unmatched. This CDR3 is built from 13 residues. The CDR3 sequence is CAILTSGVDTQYF. The CDR3 coding sequence is TGTGCCATCCTGACTAGCGGGGTCGATACGCAGTATTTT.

V usage is TRBV7-2 and J usage is TRBJ2-3; possible D gene TRBD2, 5 bases. This CDR3 has 14 amino acids. CDR1 is SGHTA and CDR2 is FQGNSA in the germline V gene. Trimming cost V 6 bases and J 2 bases, with 12 bases left between them. CDR3 sequence reads: CASRPGINTDTQYF. CDR3 DNA sequence: TGTGCCAGCAGGCCCGGGATAAACACAGATACGCAGTATTTT.

The gene calls are TRBV7-2 and TRBJ2-7; D unclear. The CDR3 has 14 residues. The V gene's germline CDR1 is SGHTA and CDR2 FQGNSA. Trimming shortened V by 2 bases and J by 2 bases, and 10 bases separated the two germline ends. The CDR3 protein is CASSLFNLAYEQYF. CDR3 nucleotides: TGTGCCAGCAGCTTATTCAATCTAGCCTACGAGCAGTACTTC.

The chain has TRBV6-5 and TRBJ2-1, with a possible D match to TRBD2 (5 bases). The CDR3 runs to 12 residues. Germline values: CDR1 MNHEY, CDR2 SVGAGI. Trimming pared 6 bases from V and 4 bases from J, leaving 7 bases between. CDR3 nucleotide sequence: TGTGCCAGCAGGAGGACTTACAATGAGCAGTTCTTC. It translates to CASRRTYNEQFF.

DNA for the CDR3: TGTGCCAGCAGTTTAACGGGGGGTGAGCAGTTCTTC. It is translated as CASSLTGGEQFF. This chain links TRBV6-5 with TRBJ2-1, with TRBD2 matching over 7 bases. V lost 4 bases and J lost 9; bases outside the gene matches: 3. The CDR3 runs 12 residues. Germline-derived CDR1 and CDR2 are MNHEY and SVGAGI.

This clone showed up just a few times. The chain recombines TRBV7-2 with TRBJ1-2; 10 positions agree with TRBD1. The V and J ends lost 6 bases and 4 bases, in that order; junction bases with no gene match: 8. The length of the CDR3 is 15 residues. Germline CDR1 reads SGHTA; CDR2 reads FQGNSA. CDR3 sequence: CASSYRQGAVYGYTF. For the CDR3, the DNA is TGTGCCAGCAGTTATAGACAGGGGGCGGTCTATGGCTACACCTTC.